The 25 T cell receptor beta chains presented below share a single source sample, sequenced in a study of OX40 agonist ivuxolimab in advanced cancers. Method: immunoSEQ multiplex PCR; TCRdb's copy keeps in-frame clones and lacks some. Among about 71,000 clones listed, roughly 93% were seen once. The sample in question was CD4+ or CD8+ T cells sorted from blood, obtained in a trial of the OX40 agonist ivuxolimab. The receptors were sampled from an adult with an advanced solid tumor such as melanoma, head and neck, liver or kidney cancer.

J is TRBJ2-1 and V is TRBV29-1; TRBD2 agrees at 8 bases. The CDR3 runs 12 residues. V lost 7 bases, J lost 10 bases, and 9 bases stayed unmatched. Germline-derived CDR1 and CDR2 are SQVTM and ANQGSEA. The CDR3 reads CSASPGGNEQFF. The DNA for the CDR3 is TGCAGCGCCTCCCCGGGGGGGAACGAGCAGTTCTTC.

This clone was counted once. This chain links TRBV4-1 with TRBJ2-3; TRBD2 aligns across 7 bases. Germline V gene data show CDR1 as MGHRA and CDR2 as YSYEKL. With 0 bases clipped from V and 3 bases from J, the junction kept 3 bases outside the gene matches. The length of the CDR3 is 15 residues. The CDR3: CASSQEGGGTDTQYF. CDR3 sequence (DNA): TGCGCCAGCAGCCAAGAGGGGGGAGGGACAGATACGCAGTATTTT.

The chain employs TRBV15 and TRBJ1-2; D gene uncertain. The germline gives CDR1 LNHNV, CDR2 YYDKDF (reference sequence). CDR3 length: 14 amino acids. Deletions cut 0 bases from V and 1 base from J, with 6 bases between. This CDR3 is CATSRDMDNYGYTF. The CDR3 region has the DNA TGTGCCACCAGCAGAGATATGGATAACTATGGCTACACCTTC.

V and J are TRBV25-1 and TRBJ2-1; D remains unclear. Germline CDR1 MGHDK, CDR2 SYGVNS. Trimming cost V 5 bases and J 2 bases, with 10 bases left between them. The CDR3 has 14 amino acids. DNA of the CDR3: TGTGCCAGCAGTATCGGAATCCCCTACAATGAGCAGTTCTTC. It codes for CASSIGIPYNEQFF.

The rearrangement uses TRBV7-9 and TRBJ2-7; no clear D gene. Germline CDR1 reads SEHNR; CDR2 reads FQNEAQ (reference sequence). The CDR3 covers 14 residues. V dropped 1 base and J dropped 7 bases, with 14 bases sitting between them. CDR3 sequence (DNA): TGTGCCAGCAGCTTAGAATCAGGCCTTAGGGAGCAGTACTTC. Its translation: CASSLESGLREQYF.

The chain has TRBV27 and TRBJ1-3; 7 nucleotides line up with TRBD1. This CDR3 has 15 residues. In germline, CDR1 is MNHEY, CDR2 SMNVEV (reference sequence). With V trimmed by 5 bases and J by 3 bases, 7 bases remained unmatched. The CDR3: CASSPRQGGGNTIYF. CDR3 sequence (DNA): TGTGCCAGCAGTCCCCGACAGGGTGGTGGAAACACCATATATTTT.

The J gene is TRBJ2-5, the V gene TRBV4-1, with TRBD2 matching 8 bases. Trimming took 0 bases from V and 5 from J; bases not matched to a gene: 8. This CDR3 has 16 amino acids. CDR1 and CDR2 (germline): MGHRA, YSYEKL. The CDR3 here is CASSQEQPGGPETQYF. The CDR3 DNA reads as TGCGCCAGCAGCCAAGAACAACCGGGGGGGCCTGAGACCCAGTACTTC.

V is TRBV29-1 and J is TRBJ2-2; 9 positions match TRBD2. V shed 4 bases, J shed 3 bases, and the junction held 9 bases outside the gene matches. The CDR3 sequence is 16 residues long. Germline-derived CDR1 and CDR2 are SQVTM and ANQGSEA. In DNA, the CDR3 is TGCAGCGTTGGGGTATCTAGCGGGAAGGACACCGGGGAGCTGTTTTTT. This encodes CSVGVSSGKDTGELFF.

This chain connects TRBV29-1 to TRBJ1-2, with a possible D match to TRBD1 (5 bases). The ends were cut back, 6 bases at V and 8 bases at J, with 16 bases in the middle. This CDR3 region has 12 residues. From germline, CDR1 is SQVTM and CDR2 ANQGSEA. Here the CDR3 DNA reads TGCAGCGTAGAATTAGACAGTAAAGGCTACACCTTC. Translated: CSVELDSKGYTF.

The chain combines TRBV11-2 with TRBJ2-7; D call uncertain. V lost 2 bases to trimming and J lost 7 bases, with 9 bases between them. Germline CDR1 SGHAT, CDR2 FQNNGV. CDR3 length: 12 residues. The CDR3 is CASSLRMNEQYF. The CDR3 DNA sequence: TGTGCCAGCAGCTTACGAATGAATGAGCAGTACTTC. Filled out from reference TRBV11-2 and TRBJ2-7, the complete variable domain reads EAGVAQSPRYKIIEKRQSVAFWCNPISGHATLYWYQQILGQGPKLLIQFQNNGVVDDSQLPKDRFSAERLKGVDSTLKIQPAKLEDSAVYLCASSLRMNEQYFGPGTRLTVT.

This chain connects TRBV5-6 to TRBJ2-2, with 8 bases aligning to TRBD1. V was pared by 5 bases and J by 1 base, with 1 base of the junction left unmatched. This CDR3 is 14 amino acids long. Germline V gene data show CDR1 as SGHDT and CDR2 as YYEEEE. The CDR3 sequence: CASRDRGNTGELFF. The CDR3 DNA is TGTGCCAGCAGAGACAGGGGGAACACCGGGGAGCTGTTTTTT.

This chain connects TRBV6-1 to TRBJ1-5; no clear D. The CDR3 has 15 residues. The V end lost 6 bases, the J end lost 0 bases, and 12 bases lay between the germline ends. CDR1 is MNHNS, CDR2 SASEGT, per germline. CDR3 sequence: CASSLHRNSNQPQHF. The CDR3, as DNA: TGTGCCAGCAGCCTCCACCGGAATAGCAATCAGCCCCAGCATTTT.

The rearrangement uses TRBV5-4 and TRBJ1-2, with no clear D. CDR1 and CDR2 (germline): SGHNT, YYREEE (reference sequence). Trimming stripped 4 bases from V and 4 bases from J, with 14 bases between. The CDR3 is 14 amino acids. The CDR3, as DNA: TGTGCCAGCAGCGTCAAAGGTCTCCCCTATGGCTACACCTTC. It specifies CASSVKGLPYGYTF.

The chain combines TRBV4-3 with TRBJ1-4; D is unresolved. V lost 0 bases and J 0 bases, leaving 11 bases between the germline ends. The germline gives CDR1 LGHNA, CDR2 YSLEER. This CDR3 has 17 amino acids. The chain's CDR3 is CASSQDRGRTTNEKLFF. The DNA of the CDR3 is TGCGCCAGCAGCCAAGATCGGGGTAGGACAACTAATGAAAAACTGTTTTTT.

The V call is TRBV10-3, the J call TRBJ2-7; D unresolved. The germline V gene has CDR1 ENHRY and CDR2 SYGVKD. The CDR3 consists of 12 residues. V lost 10 bases and J 0 bases, leaving 10 bases between the germline ends. The CDR3 reads CATTTGSYEQYF. The CDR3 DNA is TGTGCCACGACGACGGGCTCCTACGAGCAGTACTTC.

The chain links TRBV19 to TRBJ2-3; D might be TRBD2 (5 bases). The CDR3 covers 16 residues. Trimming cost V 1 base and J 3 bases, with 14 bases left between them. The V gene's germline CDR1 is LNHDA and CDR2 SQIVND (reference sequence). CDR3: CASSIADEGPTDTQYF. The CDR3 DNA sequence: TGTGCCAGTAGTATAGCAGATGAGGGCCCAACAGATACGCAGTATTTT.

The genes are TRBV7-9 and TRBJ1-5; D may be TRBD1 (6 bases). Looked up from germline, CDR1 is SEHNR and CDR2 is FQNEAQ (reference sequence). CDR3 length equals 16 residues. With 5 bases removed from V and 1 base from J, the gap between germline ends came to 15 bases. For the CDR3, the DNA is TGTGCCAGCAGCAAGTACAGGGTAGGCAGCAATCAGCCCCAGCATTTT. Translated: CASSKYRVGSNQPQHF.

The chain recombines TRBV27 with TRBJ2-1; D not certain. Germline CDR1 MNHEY, CDR2 SMNVEV (reference sequence). The CDR3 loop spans 13 amino acids. The V gene lost 2 bases and the J gene lost 4 bases, with 6 bases spanning the gap. CDR3 sequence reads: CASSLTNYNEQFF. The CDR3 DNA reads TGTGCCAGCAGTTTAACTAATTACAATGAGCAGTTCTTC.

The table lists this clone with a count of one. V gene TRBV11-2 combines with J gene TRBJ1-1; D may be TRBD1 (5 bases). Germline CDR1 is SGHAT and CDR2 is FQNNGV. Between the trimmed V and J ends, which lost 2 bases and 5 bases, there was a span of 9 bases. This CDR3 comprises 13 residues. This CDR3 reads CASSLWGETEAFF. The CDR3 DNA is TGTGCCAGCAGCTTATGGGGGGAAACTGAAGCTTTCTTT.

The chain recombines TRBV7-3 with TRBJ2-1; 12 bases align to TRBD2. CDR3 length equals 14 residues. Germline values: CDR1 SGHTA, CDR2 FQGTGA. V lost 2 bases, J lost 9 bases, and 2 bases stayed unmatched. The CDR3 DNA follows: TGTGCCAGCAGCTTAGAACTAGCGGGAGGTGAGCAGTTCTTC. This gives the protein CASSLELAGGEQFF. The complete variable domain, with remaining parts taken from reference TRBV7-3 and TRBJ2-1, reads GAGVSQTPSNKVTEKGKYVELRCDPISGHTALYWYRQSLGQGPEFLIYFQGTGAADDSGLPNDRFFAVRPEGSVSTLKIQRTERGDSAVYLCASSLELAGGEQFFGPGTRLTVL.

The CDR3 sequence is CASSPDRGNPNTEAFF. In DNA, the CDR3 is TGTGCCAGCAGCCCCGACAGGGGCAACCCGAACACTGAAGCTTTCTTT. The chain employs TRBV5-8 and TRBJ1-1; 8 bases fit TRBD1. Germline CDR1 and CDR2: SGHTS and YDEGEE. The CDR3 covers 16 residues. J was trimmed by 1 base and V by 4 bases; bases with no gene match: 9.

The chain is built from TRBV10-2 and TRBJ2-3; maybe TRBD2 (7 bases). The CDR3 spans 18 residues. V was trimmed by 8 bases and J by 0 bases, leaving 24 bases between them. Germline values: CDR1 WSHSY, CDR2 SAAADI. CDR3 region: CASASRGGGHPSTDTQYF. The CDR3 DNA sequence: TGCGCCAGCGCCAGCAGGGGCGGGGGACACCCTAGCACAGATACGCAGTATTTT.

The gene calls are TRBV5-1 and TRBJ1-2; 9 positions agree with TRBD1. V trimming: 4 bases; J trimming: 4 bases; junction bases outside the gene matches: 8. This CDR3 has 15 amino acids. Looked up from germline, CDR1 is SGHRS and CDR2 is YFSETQ. DNA for the CDR3: TGCGCCAGCAGCGCGGAACAGGGGGCTCCCTATGGCTACACCTTC. This encodes CASSAEQGAPYGYTF.

The chain employs TRBV5-8 and TRBJ2-3; 13 bases fit TRBD2. Germline V CDR1 and CDR2: SGHTS, YDEGEE. The CDR3 consists of 16 residues. V lost 3 bases, J lost 3 bases, and 4 bases stayed unmatched. The CDR3 is CASSWGLAGPTDTQYF. The CDR3 DNA reads TGTGCCAGCAGCTGGGGACTAGCGGGGCCAACAGATACGCAGTATTTT.

The chain couples TRBV11-2 to TRBJ2-5, with a possible D match to TRBD1 (5 bases). Germline V gene lookup returns CDR1 SGHAT and CDR2 FQNNGV. V was trimmed by 5 bases and J by 0 bases, leaving 10 bases between them. The CDR3 sequence is 14 residues long. The CDR3 loop reads CASSDGHYQETQYF. CDR3 bases: TGTGCCAGCAGCGACGGACATTACCAAGAGACCCAGTACTTC. Full variable domain (outside the CDR3, taken from reference TRBV11-2 and TRBJ2-5): EAGVAQSPRYKIIEKRQSVAFWCNPISGHATLYWYQQILGQGPKLLIQFQNNGVVDDSQLPKDRFSAERLKGVDSTLKIQPAKLEDSAVYLCASSDGHYQETQYFGPGTRLLVL.